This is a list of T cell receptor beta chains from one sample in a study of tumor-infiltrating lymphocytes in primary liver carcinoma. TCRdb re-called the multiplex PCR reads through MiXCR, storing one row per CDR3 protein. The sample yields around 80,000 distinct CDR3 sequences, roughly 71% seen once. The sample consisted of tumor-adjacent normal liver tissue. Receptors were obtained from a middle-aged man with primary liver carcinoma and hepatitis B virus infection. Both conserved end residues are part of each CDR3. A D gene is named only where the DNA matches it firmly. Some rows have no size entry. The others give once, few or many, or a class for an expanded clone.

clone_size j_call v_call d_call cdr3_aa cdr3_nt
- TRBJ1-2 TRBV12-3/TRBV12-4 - CASSFRGGGYTF TGTGCCAGCAGTTTTCGGGGAGGTGGCTACACCTTC
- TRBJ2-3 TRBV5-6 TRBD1 CARSLFTGDRGTDTQYF TGTGCCAGAAGCTTGTTTACAGGGGATCGGGGCACAGATACGCAGTATTTT
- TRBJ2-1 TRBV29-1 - CSVGLLRGDEQFF TGCAGCGTTGGACTGCTTAGAGGGGATGAGCAGTTCTTC
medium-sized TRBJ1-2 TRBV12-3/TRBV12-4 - CASSPSGRAISQGYTF TGTGCCAGCAGCCCGTCAGGGAGGGCAATCTCCCAAGGCTACACCTTC
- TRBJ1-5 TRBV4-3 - CASSQDWNQPQHF TGCGCCAGCAGCCAAGATTGGAATCAGCCCCAGCACTTT
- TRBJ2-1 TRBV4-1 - CASSPGRRYEQFF TGTGCCAGCAGCCCGGGACGGCGGTATGAGCAATTCTTC
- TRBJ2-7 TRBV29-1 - CNAGWGNHEQYF TGCAACGCTGGTTGGGGTAATCACGAGCAGTACTTC
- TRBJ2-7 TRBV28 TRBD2 CARSYFAGTSGTELYF TGTGCCAGGAGTTATTTCGCCGGGACTAGCGGGACCGAGCTGTACTTC
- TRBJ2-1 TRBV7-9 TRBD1 CANSMYRGHRNEQFF TGTGCCAACAGCATGTACAGGGGGCATAGGAATGAGCAGTTCTTC
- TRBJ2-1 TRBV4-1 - CVSSQGSTAGAGEQFF TGCGTCAGCAGCCAAGGTAGCACCGCAGGGGCTGGTGAGCAGTTCTTC
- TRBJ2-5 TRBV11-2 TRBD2 CASSFDPWSSGNGETQYF TGTGCCAGCAGCTTTGATCCGTGGTCTAGCGGGAATGGAGAGACCCAGTACTTC
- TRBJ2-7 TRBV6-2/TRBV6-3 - CASTANWGDEWYF TGTGCCAGCACCGCAAATTGGGGGGACGAGTGGTACTTC
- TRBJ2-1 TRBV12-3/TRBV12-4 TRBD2 CASKGLAAYNEQFF TGTGCCAGCAAGGGGCTAGCGGCGTACAATGAGCAGTTCTTC
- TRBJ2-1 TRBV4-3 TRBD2 CANSQNGLAAYNEQFF TGCGCCAACAGCCAAAATGGACTAGCGGCATACAATGAGCAGTTCTTC
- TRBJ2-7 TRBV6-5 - CATGTPQTCEQYF TGTGCCACCGGGACACCGCAGACCTGCGAGCAATACTTC
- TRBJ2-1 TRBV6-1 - CASSMTLAEQFF TGTGCCAGCAGTATGACACTGGCTGAGCAGTTCTTC
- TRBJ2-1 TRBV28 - CASSRGGPYDKQFF TGTGCCAGCAGTAGGGGGGGGCCCTACGATAAGCAGTTCTTC
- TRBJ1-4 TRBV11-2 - CTSSPGIAPTNEKLFF TGTACTAGCAGCCCCGGTATAGCTCCAACTAATGAAAAACTGTTTTTT
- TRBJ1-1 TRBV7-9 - CASRANTEAFF TGTGCCAGCAGGGCGAACACTGAAGCTTTCTTT
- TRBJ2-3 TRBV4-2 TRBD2 CASGQEAGGPDTQYF TGTGCCAGCGGCCAAGAAGCGGGAGGGCCAGATACGCAATATTTT
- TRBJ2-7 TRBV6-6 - CASSQITTRSGEQYF TGTGCCAGCAGTCAGATCACAACTAGGTCGGGCGAGCAGTACTTC
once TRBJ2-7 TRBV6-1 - CVSSEAADGYEQHF TGTGTCAGCAGTGAAGCGGCAGACGGCTACGAGCAGCACTTC
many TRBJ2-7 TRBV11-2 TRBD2 CASSPGGGEQYF TGTGCCAGCAGCCCCGGGGGGGGCGAGCAGTACTTC
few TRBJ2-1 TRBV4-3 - CASSQESQHNEQFF TGCGCCAGCAGCCAAGAGTCGCAGCACAATGAGCAGTTCTTC
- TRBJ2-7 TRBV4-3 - CASSQDLPYEWYF TGCGCCAGCAGCCAAGATCTGCCCTACGAGTGGTACTTC
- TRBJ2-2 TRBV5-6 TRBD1 CTSSPRTGVTGELFF TGTACCAGCAGTCCCAGGACAGGGGTCACCGGGGAGTTGTTTTTT
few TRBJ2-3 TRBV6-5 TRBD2 CASRLAGESRDTQYF TGTGCCAGCAGACTAGCGGGAGAGAGCAGAGATACGCAGTATTTT
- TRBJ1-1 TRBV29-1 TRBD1 CSVNRGWGMNTEAFF TGCAGCGTCAACAGGGGTTGGGGAATGAACACTGAAGCTTTCTTT
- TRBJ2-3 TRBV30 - CAWSAGRYSDMQYF TGTGCCTGGAGTGCGGGGAGGTACTCGGATATGCAGTATTTT
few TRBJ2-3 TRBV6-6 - CASTQGASIDTQYF TGTGCCAGCACCCAGGGTGCCAGCATAGACACGCAGTATTTT
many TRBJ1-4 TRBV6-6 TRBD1 CASSYAAGGPSNEKLFF TGTGCCAGCAGTTACGCGGCAGGGGGCCCTTCTAATGAAAAACTGTTTTTT
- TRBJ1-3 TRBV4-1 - CAGSPRQDFSGNTVYF TGCGCCGGCAGCCCCCGACAGGACTTCTCAGGAAACACCGTATATTTT
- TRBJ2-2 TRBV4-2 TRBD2 CASSQATSGNTGELFF TGTGCCAGCAGCCAAGCGACTAGCGGGAACACCGGGGAGCTATTTTTT
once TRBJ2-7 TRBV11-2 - CASSWGTASYEQYF TGTGCCAGCAGCTGGGGGACCGCTTCCTACGAGCAGTACTTC
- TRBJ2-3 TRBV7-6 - CASSRVVADTQYF TGTGCCAGCAGCCGGGTGGTGGCAGATACGCAGTATTTT
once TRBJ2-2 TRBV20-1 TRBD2 CSARDPTSGRPTNTGELFF TGCAGTGCTAGAGATCCAACTAGCGGGAGGCCTACGAACACCGGGGAGCTGTTTTTT